These 27 T cell receptor beta chains originate from one sample sequenced in a study of OX40 agonist ivuxolimab in advanced cancers. Measured with immunoSEQ multiplex PCR; TCRdb has only the in-frame clones, and not every one. The table shows some 87,000 clones, with 80% to 95% occurring only once. The sequencing used CD4+ or CD8+ T cells sorted from blood, collected in a trial of the OX40 agonist ivuxolimab. The receptors shown here come from an adult with an advanced solid tumor such as melanoma, head and neck, liver or kidney cancer.

This clone was observed a few times. The chain couples TRBV7-2 to TRBJ2-7; 11 bases agree with TRBD1. The trim removed 5 bases at V and 2 bases at J, leaving 5 bases unmatched. Germline V lookup: CDR1 SGHTA, CDR2 FQGNSA. The CDR3 has 15 amino acids. The CDR3 region is CASSPDRGLAYEQYF. CDR3 nucleotides: TGTGCCAGCAGCCCGGACAGGGGGCTGGCCTACGAGCAGTACTTC.

The V call is TRBV7-2, the J call TRBJ2-2, with 13 bases matching TRBD2. V lost 4 bases to trimming and J lost 6 bases; unmatched junction nucleotides: 11. Germline CDR1 is SGHTA and CDR2 is FQGNSA. CDR3 length equals 18 residues. This CDR3 reads CASSSQRLAGGGSGELFF. CDR3 in DNA: TGTGCCAGCAGCTCCCAGCGACTAGCGGGGGGTGGCTCCGGGGAGCTGTTTTTT.

CDR3 bases: TGTGCCAGCAGCCCTCAAAAAGCGGGGGGGCGGAATGAGCAGTTCTTC. Protein: CASSPQKAGGRNEQFF. The V gene is TRBV28, the J gene TRBJ2-1, with TRBD2 identical over 10 bases. J was trimmed by 7 bases and V by 6 bases; bases with no gene match: 12. CDR1 is MDHEN, CDR2 SYDVKM, per germline. The CDR3 has 16 residues.

DNA for the CDR3: TGTGCCAGCAGTTTACCAGGGTTGCGTGAAAAACTGTTTTTT. Protein sequence: CASSLPGLREKLFF. V gene TRBV28 combines with J gene TRBJ1-4; possibly TRBD1 for D (5 bases). The CDR3 sequence is 14 residues long. V dropped 2 bases and J dropped 7 bases, with 11 bases sitting between them. Looked up from germline, CDR1 is MDHEN and CDR2 is SYDVKM.

The J gene is TRBJ1-5, the V gene TRBV11-3; D unclear. V was pared by 1 base and J by 5 bases, with 3 bases between. The length of the CDR3 is 12 residues. Germline assignment: CDR1 SGHNT and CDR2 YENEEA. CDR3 sequence: CASSLAYQPQHF. DNA for the CDR3: TGTGCCAGCAGCTTAGCGTATCAGCCCCAGCATTTT.

V gene TRBV11-2 combines with J gene TRBJ1-2; D uncertain. Germline lookup yields CDR1 SGHAT and CDR2 FQNNGV. Trimming left V 5 bases short and J 5 bases short, with 12 bases between. The CDR3 covers 13 residues. CDR3 DNA sequence: TGTGCCAGCAGCCCCTTGCCGTTTTATGGCTACACCTTC. The encoded protein is CASSPLPFYGYTF.

The CDR3: CATSITGGTEAFF. The CDR3, as DNA: TGTGCCACCAGCATAACAGGGGGGACTGAAGCTTTCTTT. The V and J genes are TRBV15 and TRBJ1-1, with 8 nucleotides matching TRBD1. The CDR3 has 13 amino acids. Germline V CDR1 and CDR2: LNHNV, YYDKDF (reference sequence). The trim removed 4 bases at V and 5 bases at J, leaving 3 bases unmatched.

V gene TRBV29-1 combines with J gene TRBJ2-6; D is undetermined. The germline V and J ends were trimmed by 6 bases and 1 base, with 7 bases remaining between them. CDR1 SQVTM and CDR2 ANQGSEA come from the germline V gene. This CDR3 contains 13 residues. The CDR3 sequence: CSVKLSGANVLTF. In DNA form, the CDR3 reads TGCAGCGTCAAACTTTCTGGGGCCAACGTCCTGACTTTC.

The chain joins TRBV7-2 to TRBJ1-1; D might be TRBD1 (6 bases). The V and J ends lost 4 bases and 4 bases respectively, with 19 bases between them. In germline, CDR1 is SGHTA, CDR2 FQGNSA. The CDR3 has 16 residues. In nucleotides, the CDR3 is TGTGCCAGCAGCTCCGGGACAAGTATGGTGGGCACTGAAGCTTTCTTT. It yields the protein CASSSGTSMVGTEAFF.

The J gene is TRBJ2-5, the V gene TRBV7-6; D uncertain. This CDR3 is built from 11 residues. Germline loops: CDR1 SGHVS, CDR2 FNYEAQ. Deletions cut 5 bases from V and 1 base from J, with 2 bases between. DNA of the CDR3: TGTGCCAGCAGCCTCCAAGAGACCCAGTACTTC. Amino acid sequence: CASSLQETQYF.

V is TRBV29-1 and J is TRBJ1-1, with 7 bases aligning to TRBD1. Per the germline V gene, CDR1 is SQVTM and CDR2 is ANQGSEA. This CDR3 has 14 residues. The trim removed 4 bases at V and 1 base at J, leaving 6 bases unmatched. The chain's CDR3 is CSVGGDSKNTEAFF. Here the CDR3 DNA reads TGCAGCGTTGGGGGGGACAGCAAGAACACTGAAGCTTTCTTT.

V gene TRBV4-2 combines with J gene TRBJ2-3; D is perhaps TRBD1 or TRBD2 (5 bases each). The germline V and J ends were trimmed by 5 bases and 2 bases, with 8 bases remaining between them. The CDR3 has 13 amino acids. The V gene's germline CDR1 is LGHNA and CDR2 YNFKEQ. The CDR3 is CASSGDPTDTQYF. CDR3 nucleotide sequence: TGTGCCAGCAGCGGGGACCCCACAGATACGCAGTATTTT.

V usage is TRBV10-1 and J usage is TRBJ1-1; D is ambiguous. Between the trimmed V and J ends, which lost 4 bases and 0 bases, there was a span of 6 bases. From germline, CDR1 is WNHNN and CDR2 SYGVQD (reference sequence). The CDR3 loop spans 13 amino acids. Here the CDR3 reads CASSGSMNTEAFF. The CDR3, as DNA: TGCGCCAGCAGTGGATCAATGAACACTGAAGCTTTCTTT.

The V and J genes are TRBV5-1 and TRBJ2-5; 8 nucleotides align to TRBD2. Germline V gene data show CDR1 as SGHRS and CDR2 as YFSETQ. This CDR3 contains 15 residues. With V trimmed by 5 bases and J by 5 bases, 11 bases remained unmatched. CDR3 amino acids: CASSSGIIAGETQYF. The CDR3 DNA follows: TGCGCCAGCAGTAGCGGGATTATCGCAGGGGAGACCCAGTACTTC.

The chain carries TRBV6-1 and TRBJ1-6; TRBD1 matches at 9 bases. The CDR3 length is 15 residues. Losses at the gene ends were 7 bases for V and 10 bases for J; bases not matched to a gene: 11. The germline CDR1 and CDR2 sequences are MNHNS and SASEGT. The CDR3 DNA reads as TGTGCCAGCAAAGACAGGGACAGGGTAGGGTCACCCCTCCACTTT. Translation: CASKDRDRVGSPLHF.

The gene calls are TRBV6-5 and TRBJ2-5, with TRBD2 as a possible D gene (5 bases). Germline V CDR1 and CDR2: MNHEY, SVGAGI. V was pared by 2 bases and J by 4 bases, with 14 bases between. CDR3 size: 15 residues. CDR3: CASSYLAFAGETQYF. The CDR3 nucleotides read TGTGCCAGCAGTTACCTAGCTTTTGCTGGAGAGACCCAGTACTTC.

This clone was recorded once. The chain couples TRBV18 to TRBJ2-5; possible D gene TRBD1, 5 bases. The length of the CDR3 is 14 residues. V shed 8 bases and J shed 1 base, with 14 bases lying between them. The germline gives CDR1 KGHSH, CDR2 LQKENI. The CDR3 DNA reads TGTGCCAGCACCCCGGCAGGGCCCCAAGAGACCCAGTACTTC. Its translation is CASTPAGPQETQYF.

The chain uses TRBV28 and TRBJ2-5; unclear D gene. Between the trimmed V and J ends, which lost 7 bases and 5 bases, there was a span of 14 bases. There are 13 residues in the CDR3. The germline gives CDR1 MDHEN, CDR2 SYDVKM. The CDR3 sequence is CASKVYNGETQYF. DNA for the CDR3: TGTGCCAGCAAGGTCTACAACGGGGAGACCCAGTACTTC.

The gene calls are TRBV11-1 and TRBJ2-5; 11 positions agree with TRBD2. Germline V gives CDR1 SGHAT, CDR2 FQDESV (reference sequence). The CDR3 consists of 16 residues. After removal of 1 base from V and 2 bases from J, the junction contained 3 bases not matched to a gene. Here the CDR3 reads CASSLVIAGGQETQYF. CDR3 coding DNA: TGTGCCAGCAGCTTAGTGATAGCGGGGGGGCAAGAGACCCAGTACTTC.

This clone was seen only a few times. This chain uses TRBV4-2 with TRBJ2-5, with 9 nucleotides matching TRBD2. The ends lost 0 bases at V and 6 bases at J; junction bases unmatched: 14. Germline V gene sequence: CDR1 LGHNA, CDR2 YNFKEQ. The CDR3 length is 18 residues. CDR3 bases: TGTGCCAGCAGCCAAGAGTTTGTCGGAGCGGGAGGCTCGCAGACCCAGTACTTC. Protein sequence: CASSQEFVGAGGSQTQYF.

The chain uses TRBV5-1 and TRBJ2-1, with 7 nucleotides matching TRBD2. Trimming removed 3 bases from V and 7 bases from J; junction bases left unmatched: 7. The CDR3 runs to 14 residues. Germline loops: CDR1 SGHRS, CDR2 YFSETQ. This CDR3 is CASSSRAGDNEQFF. CDR3 sequence (DNA): TGCGCCAGCAGCTCCCGGGCGGGGGATAATGAGCAGTTCTTC.

The J gene is TRBJ1-3, the V gene TRBV2; D is unclear. V was trimmed by 7 bases and J by 0 bases, leaving 10 bases between them. This CDR3 is built from 14 residues. CDR1 and CDR2 (germline): SNHLY, FYNNEI. The CDR3 DNA follows: TGTGCCAGCACTGCGGGTTTCTCTGGAAACACCATATATTTT. The encoded protein is CASTAGFSGNTIYF.

This chain connects TRBV6-5 to TRBJ2-7; D is unresolved. The V and J ends lost 5 bases and 2 bases respectively, with 13 bases between them. The CDR3 runs to 14 residues. Germline V CDR1 and CDR2: MNHEY, SVGAGI. Written as DNA, the CDR3 is TGTGCCAGCAGTCCCCGAAACAGAGCCTACGAGCAGTACTTC. It codes for CASSPRNRAYEQYF.

The chain carries TRBV19 and TRBJ2-2, with unresolved D. The CDR3 spans 12 residues. The germline gives CDR1 LNHDA, CDR2 SQIVND (reference sequence). Trimming left V 5 bases short and J 8 bases short, with 9 bases between. In DNA form, the CDR3 reads TGTGCCAGTAGTGTGGGAACTGGGGAGCTGTTTTTT. Its protein product is CASSVGTGELFF.

The chain joins TRBV7-2 to TRBJ1-1; 8 bases match TRBD1. The length of the CDR3 is 15 residues. CDR1 and CDR2 (germline): SGHTA, FQGNSA. V shed 5 bases and J 4 bases; nucleotides not matched to a gene: 9. The DNA of the CDR3 is TGTGCCAGCAGCCCGGACAGGGAGGTAGTCACTGAAGCTTTCTTT. Translating gives CASSPDREVVTEAFF. Based on the CDR3 plus reference TRBV7-2 and TRBJ1-1, the full variable domain is GAGVSQSPSNKVTEKGKDVELRCDPISGHTALYWYRQSLGQGLEFLIYFQGNSAPDKSGLPSDRFSAERTGGSVSTLTIQRTQQEDSAVYLCASSPDREVVTEAFFGQGTRLTVV.

In DNA, the CDR3 is TGTGCCAGCAGCTTAACCCGGGAGGCAGACGAGCAGTACTTC. It codes for CASSLTREADEQYF. This chain uses TRBV7-9 with TRBJ2-7; 7 bases agree with TRBD2. Germline V gives CDR1 SEHNR, CDR2 FQNEAQ (reference sequence). V lost 2 bases and J lost 5; bases outside the gene matches: 6. The CDR3 extends over 14 amino acids.

This rearrangement joins TRBV19 to TRBJ2-7; D uncertain. Germline-derived CDR1 and CDR2 are LNHDA and SQIVND (reference sequence). The length of the CDR3 is 15 residues. With 1 base removed from V and 3 bases from J, the gap between germline ends came to 13 bases. The CDR3 spells CASSIGGLGSYEQYF. The CDR3 DNA is TGTGCCAGTAGTATAGGAGGTCTAGGCAGCTACGAGCAGTACTTC. The variable domain in full, completed from reference TRBV19 and TRBJ2-7, reads DGGITQSPKYLFRKEGQNVTLSCEQNLNHDAMYWYRQDPGQGLRLIYYSQIVNDFQKGDIAEGYSVSREKKESFPLTVTSAQKNPTAFYLCASSIGGLGSYEQYFGPGTRLTVT.